These 11 T cell receptor beta chains originate from one sample sequenced in a study of early T cells in non-severe SARS-CoV-2 infection. TCRdb re-derived calls from the 5' RACE reads in MiXCR, one entry per CDR3 protein. Of under 45,000 distinct CDR3 sequences in the sample, 7.9% were seen once. The material was whole blood, obtained at baseline. Receptor source: an adult who was a healthcare worker with PCR-confirmed SARS-CoV-2 infection or an uninfected control (not recorded which).

The sample holds a few counts of this clonotype. This sequence joins TRBV28 and TRBJ2-7; tentatively, D is TRBD1 (6 bases). Germline V CDR1 and CDR2: MDHEN, SYDVKM. Trimming removed 6 bases at V and 3 bases at J, with 18 bases between. CDR3 length: 15 amino acids. The CDR3 here is CASSPVGQTHYEQYF. The CDR3 nucleotides are TGTGCCAGCAGCCCCGTCGGACAGACTCACTACGAGCAGTACTTC. Full variable domain (outside the CDR3, taken from reference TRBV28 and TRBJ2-7): DVKVTQSSRYLVKRTGEKVFLECVQDMDHENMFWYRQDPGLGLRLIYFSYDVKMKEKGDIPEGYSVSREKKERFSLILESASTNQTSMYLCASSPVGQTHYEQYFGPGTRLTVT.

A few counts support this clonotype. The V and J genes are TRBV6-5 and TRBJ2-1; no definite D call. The germline V gene has CDR1 MNHEY and CDR2 SVGAGI. CDR3 length: 14 residues. Trimming pared 2 bases from V and 4 bases from J, leaving 9 bases between. The CDR3 loop reads CASSYLGRYNEQFF. CDR3 nucleotide sequence: TGTGCCAGCAGTTACCTCGGACGTTACAATGAGCAGTTCTTC.

This clonotype appeared many times. This chain uses TRBV6-2 or TRBV6-3 with TRBJ2-3; weak D call: TRBD1 (6 bases). Germline V lookup: CDR1 MNHEY, CDR2 SVGEGT. Trimming shortened V by 5 bases and J by 0 bases, and 15 bases separated the two germline ends. The CDR3 has 16 amino acids. CDR3 DNA sequence: TGTGCCAGCAGTCGCAGGGGCGGACTTAGCACAGATACGCAGTATTTT. Translating gives CASSRRGGLSTDTQYF.

This clonotype was counted a single time. The chain joins TRBV30 to TRBJ2-7; no firm D call. The CDR3 length is 12 residues. Germline assignment: CDR1 GTSNPN and CDR2 SVGIG (reference sequence). Trimming stripped 4 bases from V and 6 bases from J, with 13 bases between. CDR3 sequence (DNA): TGTGCCTGGATTTTCTCAGGACCCGAGCAGTACTTC. It encodes CAWIFSGPEQYF.

This clonotype was detected ten times or more. V is TRBV7-9 and J is TRBJ2-7, with no clear D. In germline, CDR1 is SEHNR, CDR2 FQNEAQ (reference sequence). This CDR3 is built from 14 residues. Trimming shortened V by 1 base and J by 5 bases, and 12 bases separated the two germline ends. The CDR3 coding sequence is TGTGCCAGCAGCTTAGGACCGCCACTGGACGAGCAGTACTTC. It yields the protein CASSLGPPLDEQYF. Full variable domain (missing parts from reference TRBV7-9 and TRBJ2-7): DTGVSQNPRHKITKRGQNVTFRCDPISEHNRLYWYRQTLGQGPEFLTYFQNEAQLEKSRLLSDRFSAERPKGSFSTLEIQRTEQGDSAMYLCASSLGPPLDEQYFGPGTRLTVT.

The J gene is TRBJ1-6, the V gene TRBV7-2, with D possibly being TRBD1 (6 bases). Germline V gene data show CDR1 as SGHTA and CDR2 as FQGNSA. The V and J ends lost 3 bases and 2 bases respectively, with 14 bases between them. CDR3 length: 17 residues. The chain's CDR3 is CASSFVGAPTYNSPLHF. In DNA form, the CDR3 reads TGTGCCAGCAGCTTTGTGGGGGCCCCCACCTATAATTCACCCCTCCACTTT.

This clonotype was seen a handful of times. The chain couples TRBV11-2 to TRBJ2-7; no reliable D call. Trimming took 5 bases from V and 6 from J, leaving 20 bases between them. The CDR3 has 15 amino acids. Looked up from germline, CDR1 is SGHAT and CDR2 is FQNNGV. CDR3 loop: CASSLQPTSSREQYF. CDR3 DNA sequence: TGTGCCAGCAGCCTCCAGCCGACCTCGAGCCGCGAGCAGTACTTC.

At least ten counts were recorded for this clonotype. The rearrangement joins TRBV2 to TRBJ2-7; unclear D gene. The CDR3 extends over 13 amino acids. Trimming removed 7 bases from V and 4 bases from J, with 14 bases in between. Germline V CDR1 and CDR2: SNHLY, FYNNEI. CDR3 in amino acids: CASTTQDHYEQYF. CDR3 DNA: TGTGCCAGCACCACCCAGGACCATTACGAGCAGTACTTC. Together with reference TRBV2 and TRBJ2-7, the CDR3 gives the full variable domain: EPEVTQTPSHQVTQMGQEVILRCVPISNHLYFYWYRQILGQKVEFLVSFYNNEISEKSEIFDDQFSVERPDGSNFTLKIRSTKLEDSAMYFCASTTQDHYEQYFGPGTRLTVT.

This clonotype showed up many times. CDR3 residues: CAINDNSYEQYF. The CDR3 bases are TGTGCCATCAACGACAACTCCTACGAGCAGTACTTC. This sequence joins TRBV10-3 and TRBJ2-7, with no clear D. This CDR3 spans 12 amino acids. With 7 bases removed from V and 0 bases from J, the gap between germline ends came to 7 bases. Germline V gene sequence: CDR1 ENHRY, CDR2 SYGVKD.

The rearrangement joins TRBV7-2 to TRBJ2-7; D gene unclear. This CDR3 spans 12 amino acids. Germline V lookup: CDR1 SGHTA, CDR2 FQGNSA. Trimming cost V 5 bases and J 0 bases, with 5 bases left between them. The CDR3 DNA reads as TGTGCCAGCAGCCCAAGCTCCTACGAGCAGTACTTC. Its protein product is CASSPSSYEQYF. Supplemented by reference TRBV7-2 and TRBJ2-7, the full variable domain reads GAGVSQSPSNKVTEKGKDVELRCDPISGHTALYWYRQSLGQGLEFLIYFQGNSAPDKSGLPSDRFSAERTGGSVSTLTIQRTQQEDSAVYLCASSPSSYEQYFGPGTRLTVT.

This clonotype was detected once. The junction does not match germline at one end; this may be a read error. The J gene is TRBJ2-7, the V gene TRBV11-2; 9 bases fit TRBD1. There are 16 residues in the CDR3. Per germline, CDR1 SGHAT and CDR2 FQNNGV. CDR3 DNA: TGTGCCAGCAGCTTAACAGGGGGACAGGGATTCCACGAGCGGTACTTC. This encodes CASSLTGGQGFHERYF.